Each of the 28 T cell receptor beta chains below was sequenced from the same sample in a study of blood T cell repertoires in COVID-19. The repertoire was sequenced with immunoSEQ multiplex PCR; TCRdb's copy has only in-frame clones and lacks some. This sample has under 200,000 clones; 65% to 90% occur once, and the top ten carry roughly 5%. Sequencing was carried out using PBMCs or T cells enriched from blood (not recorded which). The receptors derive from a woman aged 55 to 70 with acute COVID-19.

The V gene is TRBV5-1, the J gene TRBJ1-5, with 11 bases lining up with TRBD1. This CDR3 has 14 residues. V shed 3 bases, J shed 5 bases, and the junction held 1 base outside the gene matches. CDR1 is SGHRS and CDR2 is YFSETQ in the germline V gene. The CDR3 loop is CASSWTGGDQPQHF. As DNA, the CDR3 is TGCGCCAGCAGCTGGACAGGGGGCGATCAGCCCCAGCATTTT.

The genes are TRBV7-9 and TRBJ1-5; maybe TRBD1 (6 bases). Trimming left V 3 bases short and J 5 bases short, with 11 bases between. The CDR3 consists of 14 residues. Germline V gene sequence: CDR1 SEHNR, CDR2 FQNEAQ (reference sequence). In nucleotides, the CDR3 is TGTGCCAGCAGCTTGGGGGCGCAAGATCAGCCCCAGCATTTT. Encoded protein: CASSLGAQDQPQHF.

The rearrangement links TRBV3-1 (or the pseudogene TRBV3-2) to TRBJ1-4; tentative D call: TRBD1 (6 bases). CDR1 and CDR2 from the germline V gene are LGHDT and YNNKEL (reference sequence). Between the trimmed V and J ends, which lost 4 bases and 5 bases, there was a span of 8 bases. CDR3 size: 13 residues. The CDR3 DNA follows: TGTGCCAGCAGCCTCAGGGGAAATGAAAAACTGTTTTTT. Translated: CASSLRGNEKLFF.

The CDR3 region is CASSGTASSKTF. For the CDR3, the DNA is TGCGCCAGTTCCGGGACAGCATCCTCCAAGACCTTC. The chain carries TRBV10-2 and TRBJ1-2, with 7 bases aligning to TRBD1. The J segment lost 14 bases and the V segment lost 9 bases, leaving 15 bases of the junction unmatched. Per germline, CDR1 WSHSY and CDR2 SAAADI. The CDR3 has 12 amino acids.

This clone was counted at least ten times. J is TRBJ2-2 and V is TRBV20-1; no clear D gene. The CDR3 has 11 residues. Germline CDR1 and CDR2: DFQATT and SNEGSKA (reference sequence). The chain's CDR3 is CSPCEPGELFF. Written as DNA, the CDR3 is TGCAGCCCTTGCGAGCCCGGGGAGCTGTTTTTT.

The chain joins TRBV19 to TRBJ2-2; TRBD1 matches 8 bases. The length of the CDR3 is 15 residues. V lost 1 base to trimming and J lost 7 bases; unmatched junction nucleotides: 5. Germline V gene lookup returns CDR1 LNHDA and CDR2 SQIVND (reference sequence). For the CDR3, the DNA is TGTGCCAGTAGTATAGGACAGGGGAAGATCGGGGAGCTGTTTTTT. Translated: CASSIGQGKIGELFF.

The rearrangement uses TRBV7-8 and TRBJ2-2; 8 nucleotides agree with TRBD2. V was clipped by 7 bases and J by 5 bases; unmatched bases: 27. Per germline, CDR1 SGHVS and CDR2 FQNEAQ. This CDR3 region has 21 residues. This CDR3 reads CASNPHPSGRMGGVGTGELFF. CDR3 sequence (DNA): TGTGCCAGCAACCCCCACCCCAGCGGGAGAATGGGTGGTGTGGGGACCGGGGAGCTGTTTTTT.

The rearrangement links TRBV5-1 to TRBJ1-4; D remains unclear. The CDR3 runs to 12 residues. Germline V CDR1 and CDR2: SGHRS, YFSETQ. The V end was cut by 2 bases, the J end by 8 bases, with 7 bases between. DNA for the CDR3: TGCGCCAGCAGCTTTGACACCGAAAAACTGTTTTTT. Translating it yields CASSFDTEKLFF.

As DNA, the CDR3 is TGTGCCAGCAGCCCGGGACTACATGGCTACACCTTC. Its protein is CASSPGLHGYTF. The rearrangement links TRBV9 to TRBJ1-2, with a possible D match to TRBD1 (5 bases). Per germline, CDR1 SGDLS and CDR2 YYNGEE. The CDR3 totals 12 residues. V lost 4 bases and J 6 bases, leaving 10 bases between the germline ends.

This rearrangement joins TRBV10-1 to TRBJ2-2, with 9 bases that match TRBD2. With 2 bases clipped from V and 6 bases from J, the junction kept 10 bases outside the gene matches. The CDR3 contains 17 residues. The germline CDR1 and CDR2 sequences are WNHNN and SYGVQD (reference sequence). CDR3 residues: CASSEDLAGWNAGELFF. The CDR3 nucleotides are TGCGCCAGCAGTGAGGATCTAGCGGGATGGAATGCCGGGGAGCTGTTTTTT.

Written as DNA, the CDR3 is TGTGCCAGCAGCTTAGAGGCGGGGGGCACAGATACGCAGTATTTT. Residues: CASSLEAGGTDTQYF. The chain employs TRBV7-2 and TRBJ2-3, with 7 bases that match TRBD2. Trimming cost V 1 base and J 1 base; bases outside gene matches: 2. Germline V lookup: CDR1 SGHTA, CDR2 FQGNSA. The CDR3 length is 15 residues. Complete variable domain (other parts from reference TRBV7-2 and TRBJ2-3): GAGVSQSPSNKVTEKGKDVELRCDPISGHTALYWYRQSLGQGLEFLIYFQGNSAPDKSGLPSDRFSAERTGGSVSTLTIQRTQQEDSAVYLCASSLEAGGTDTQYFGPGTRLTVL.

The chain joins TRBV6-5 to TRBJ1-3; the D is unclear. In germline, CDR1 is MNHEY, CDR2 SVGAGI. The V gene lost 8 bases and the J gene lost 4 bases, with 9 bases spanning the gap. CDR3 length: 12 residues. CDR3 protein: CASPSEGNTIYF. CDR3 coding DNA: TGTGCCAGCCCCTCCGAGGGAAACACCATATATTTT.

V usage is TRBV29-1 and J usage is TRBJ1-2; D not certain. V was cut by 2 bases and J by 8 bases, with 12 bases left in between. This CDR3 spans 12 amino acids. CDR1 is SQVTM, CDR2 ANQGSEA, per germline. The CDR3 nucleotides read TGCAGCGTTGAATTCCGGTTATCGGGCTACACCTTC. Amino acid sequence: CSVEFRLSGYTF.

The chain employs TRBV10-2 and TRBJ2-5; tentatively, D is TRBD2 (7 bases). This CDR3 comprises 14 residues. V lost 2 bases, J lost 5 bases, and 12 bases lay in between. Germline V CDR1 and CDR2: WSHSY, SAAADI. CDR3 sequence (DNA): TGCGCCAGCAGTGAGGGGGGGGGCCCGGAGACCCAGTACTTC. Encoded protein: CASSEGGGPETQYF.

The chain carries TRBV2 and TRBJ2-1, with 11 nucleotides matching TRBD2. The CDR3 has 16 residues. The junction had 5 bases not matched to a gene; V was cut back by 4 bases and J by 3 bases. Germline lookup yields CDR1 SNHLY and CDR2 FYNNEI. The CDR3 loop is CASSALAGGFYNEQFF. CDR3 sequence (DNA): TGTGCCAGCAGTGCTCTAGCGGGAGGTTTCTACAATGAGCAGTTCTTC.

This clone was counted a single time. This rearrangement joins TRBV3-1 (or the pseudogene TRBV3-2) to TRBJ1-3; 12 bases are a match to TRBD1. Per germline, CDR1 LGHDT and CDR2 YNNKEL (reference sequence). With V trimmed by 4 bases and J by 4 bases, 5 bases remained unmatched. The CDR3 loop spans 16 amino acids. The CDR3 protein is CASSPRDRGHGNTIYF. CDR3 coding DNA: TGTGCCAGCAGCCCTCGGGACAGGGGGCACGGAAACACCATATATTTT.

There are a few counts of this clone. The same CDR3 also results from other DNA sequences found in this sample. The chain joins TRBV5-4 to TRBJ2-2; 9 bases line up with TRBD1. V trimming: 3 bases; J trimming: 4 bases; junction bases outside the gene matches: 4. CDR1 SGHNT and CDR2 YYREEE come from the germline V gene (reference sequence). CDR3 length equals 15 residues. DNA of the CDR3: TGTGCCAGCAGCTCGACAGGGGGGTCCACCGGGGAGCTGTTTTTT. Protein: CASSSTGGSTGELFF.

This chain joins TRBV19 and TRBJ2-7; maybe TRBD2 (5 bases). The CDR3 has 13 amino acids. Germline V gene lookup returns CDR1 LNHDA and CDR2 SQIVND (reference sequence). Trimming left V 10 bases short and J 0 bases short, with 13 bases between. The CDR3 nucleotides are TGTGCCACCCGGCGGGCGGCCTCCTACGAGCAGTACTTC. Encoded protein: CATRRAASYEQYF.

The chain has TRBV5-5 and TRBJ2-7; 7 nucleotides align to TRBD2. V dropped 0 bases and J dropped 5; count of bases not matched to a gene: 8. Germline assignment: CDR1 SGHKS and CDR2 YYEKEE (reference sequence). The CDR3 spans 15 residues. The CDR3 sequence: CASSLDGGSSHEQYF. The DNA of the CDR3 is TGTGCCAGCAGCTTGGATGGCGGGAGTTCCCACGAGCAGTACTTC.

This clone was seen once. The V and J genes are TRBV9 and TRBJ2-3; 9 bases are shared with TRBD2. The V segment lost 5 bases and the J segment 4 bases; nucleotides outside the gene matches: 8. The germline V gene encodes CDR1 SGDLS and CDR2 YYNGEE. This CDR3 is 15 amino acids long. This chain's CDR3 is CASRSGGTAPDTQYF. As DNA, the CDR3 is TGTGCCAGCAGGAGCGGGGGGACAGCCCCAGATACGCAGTATTTT.

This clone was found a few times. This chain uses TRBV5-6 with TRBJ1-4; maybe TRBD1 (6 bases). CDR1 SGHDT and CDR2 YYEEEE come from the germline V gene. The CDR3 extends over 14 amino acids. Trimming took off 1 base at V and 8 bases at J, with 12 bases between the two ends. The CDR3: CASSLFRGQEKLFF. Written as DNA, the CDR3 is TGTGCCAGCAGCTTGTTCCGGGGACAAGAAAAACTGTTTTTT. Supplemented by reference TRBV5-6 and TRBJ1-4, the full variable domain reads DAGVTQSPTHLIKTRGQQVTLRCSPKSGHDTVSWYQQALGQGPQFIFQYYEEEERQRGNFPDRFSGHQFPNYSSELNVNALLLGDSALYLCASSLFRGQEKLFFGSGTQLSVL.

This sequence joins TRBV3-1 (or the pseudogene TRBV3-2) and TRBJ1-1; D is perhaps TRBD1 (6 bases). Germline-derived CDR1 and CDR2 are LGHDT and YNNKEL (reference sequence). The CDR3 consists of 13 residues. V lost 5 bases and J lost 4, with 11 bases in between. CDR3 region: CASSSVGGTEAFF. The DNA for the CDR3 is TGTGCCAGCAGCTCCGTAGGGGGCACTGAAGCTTTCTTT.

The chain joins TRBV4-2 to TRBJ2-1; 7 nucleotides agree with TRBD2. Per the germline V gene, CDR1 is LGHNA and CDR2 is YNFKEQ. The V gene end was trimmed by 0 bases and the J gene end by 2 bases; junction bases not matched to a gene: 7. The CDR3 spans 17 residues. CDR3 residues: CASSQDQGSGPYNEQFF. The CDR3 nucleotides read TGTGCCAGCAGCCAAGATCAGGGTAGCGGGCCCTACAATGAGCAGTTCTTC.

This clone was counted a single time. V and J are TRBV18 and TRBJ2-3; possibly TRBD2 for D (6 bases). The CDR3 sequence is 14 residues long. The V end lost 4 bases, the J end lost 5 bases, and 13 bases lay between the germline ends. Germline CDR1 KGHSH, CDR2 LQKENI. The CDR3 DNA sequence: TGTGCCAGCTCACAGGGAGCGGGTAGAGATACGCAGTATTTT. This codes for CASSQGAGRDTQYF.

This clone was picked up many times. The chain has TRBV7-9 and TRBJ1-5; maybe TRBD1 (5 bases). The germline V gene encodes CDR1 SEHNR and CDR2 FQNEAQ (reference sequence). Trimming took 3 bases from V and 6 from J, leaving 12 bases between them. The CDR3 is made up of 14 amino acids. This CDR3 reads CASSLGQGVQPQHF. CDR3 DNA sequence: TGTGCCAGCAGCTTGGGGCAGGGTGTTCAGCCCCAGCATTTT.

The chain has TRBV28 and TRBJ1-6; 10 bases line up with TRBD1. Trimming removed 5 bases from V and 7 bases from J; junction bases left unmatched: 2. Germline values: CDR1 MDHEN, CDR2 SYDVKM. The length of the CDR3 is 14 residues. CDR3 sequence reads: CASSPGQGNSPLHF. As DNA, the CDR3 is TGTGCCAGCAGTCCGGGACAGGGGAATTCACCCCTCCACTTT.

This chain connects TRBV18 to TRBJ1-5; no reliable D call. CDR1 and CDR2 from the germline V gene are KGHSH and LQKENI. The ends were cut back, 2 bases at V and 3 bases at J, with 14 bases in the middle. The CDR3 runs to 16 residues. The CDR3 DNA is TGTGCCAGCTCACCATATCCCCGGAGGGACAATCAGCCCCAGCATTTT. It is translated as CASSPYPRRDNQPQHF.

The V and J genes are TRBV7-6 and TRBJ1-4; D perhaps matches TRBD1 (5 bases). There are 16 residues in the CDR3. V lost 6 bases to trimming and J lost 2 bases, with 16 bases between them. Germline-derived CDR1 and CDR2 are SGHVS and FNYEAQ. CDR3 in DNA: TGTGCCAGCAGTCATCGACAGTTGGGGACTAATGAAAAACTGTTTTTT. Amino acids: CASSHRQLGTNEKLFF.